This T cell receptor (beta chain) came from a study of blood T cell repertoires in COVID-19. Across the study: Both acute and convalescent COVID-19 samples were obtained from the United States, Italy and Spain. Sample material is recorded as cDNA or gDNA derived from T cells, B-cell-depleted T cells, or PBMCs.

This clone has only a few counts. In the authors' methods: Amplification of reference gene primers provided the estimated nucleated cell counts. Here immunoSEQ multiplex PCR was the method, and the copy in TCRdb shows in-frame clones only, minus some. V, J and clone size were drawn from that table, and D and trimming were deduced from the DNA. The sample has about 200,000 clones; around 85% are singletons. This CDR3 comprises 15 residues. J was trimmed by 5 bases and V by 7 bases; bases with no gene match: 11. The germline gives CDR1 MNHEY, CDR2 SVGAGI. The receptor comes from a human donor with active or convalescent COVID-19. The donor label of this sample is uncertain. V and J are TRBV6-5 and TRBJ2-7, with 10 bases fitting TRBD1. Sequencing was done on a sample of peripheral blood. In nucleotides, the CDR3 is TGTGCCAGCACAAAACGGGGACAGGGGACCCACGAGCAGTACTTC. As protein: CASTKRGQGTHEQYF.